One sample yielded the 15 T cell receptor beta chains listed below, sequenced in a study of early T cells in non-severe SARS-CoV-2 infection. MiXCR, run by TCRdb on the 5' RACE reads, gives a single entry per CDR3 protein. Among 60,000 to 75,000 distinct CDR3 sequences listed, approximately 10% were seen once. The sample was whole blood, taken at baseline. The receptors originated from an adult who was a healthcare worker with PCR-confirmed SARS-CoV-2 infection or an uninfected control (not recorded which).

This clonotype has only a few counts. The chain uses TRBV6-5 and TRBJ2-2; tentatively, D is TRBD1 (5 bases). Per the germline V gene, CDR1 is MNHEY and CDR2 is SVGAGI. The germline V and J ends were trimmed by 0 bases and 1 base, with 12 bases remaining between them. The CDR3 loop spans 17 amino acids. CDR3 amino acids: CASSYSNRQRNTGELFF. CDR3 DNA: TGTGCCAGCAGTTACTCGAACAGGCAACGGAACACCGGGGAGCTGTTTTTT.

The gene calls are TRBV12-3 or TRBV12-4 and TRBJ2-1; D is uncertain. The germline V and J ends were trimmed by 4 bases and 0 bases, with 13 bases remaining between them. The CDR3 is 16 amino acids. CDR3 amino acids: CASSYFAASSYNEQFF. The CDR3 nucleotides read TGTGCCAGCAGTTATTTTGCGGCCAGCTCCTACAATGAGCAGTTCTTC.

The rearrangement joins TRBV7-2 to TRBJ1-6; a weak D match, TRBD1 (5 bases). CDR1 SGHTA and CDR2 FQGNSA come from the germline V gene. The CDR3 has 14 residues. V lost 4 bases to trimming and J lost 7 bases, with 11 bases between them. The CDR3: CASSSRVTNSPLHF. The CDR3 coding sequence is TGTGCCAGCAGCTCCAGGGTAACCAATTCACCCCTCCACTTT. The whole variable domain, filled in from reference TRBV7-2 and TRBJ1-6, reads GAGVSQSPSNKVTEKGKDVELRCDPISGHTALYWYRQSLGQGLEFLIYFQGNSAPDKSGLPSDRFSAERTGGSVSTLTIQRTQQEDSAVYLCASSSRVTNSPLHFGNGTRLTVT.

This clonotype was found a few times. V is TRBV5-5 and J is TRBJ2-1; TRBD1 matches 7 bases. V shed 4 bases and J 7 bases; nucleotides not matched to a gene: 8. Germline V CDR1 and CDR2: SGHKS, YYEKEE (reference sequence). The CDR3 is 14 amino acids. The CDR3 nucleotides are TGTGCCAGCAGCCCAACAGGGGTGGGGAATGAGCAGTTCTTC. It is translated as CASSPTGVGNEQFF.

This clonotype was found a few times. The chain joins TRBV15 to TRBJ2-1, with 7 bases aligning to TRBD2. The CDR3 runs 16 residues. Germline CDR1 reads LNHNV; CDR2 reads YYDKDF (reference sequence). Trimming removed 3 bases from V and 7 bases from J; junction bases left unmatched: 12. CDR3 sequence (DNA): TGTGCCACCAGCAGCCCCCTAGCGGCAAAGAGGAATGAGCAGTTCTTC. It encodes CATSSPLAAKRNEQFF.

The CDR3 nucleotides are TGTGCCATCAGGAGCACAGGGGTCACCGGGGAGCTGTTTTTT. Translated: CAIRSTGVTGELFF. The chain couples TRBV10-3 to TRBJ2-2; 7 nucleotides match TRBD1. The V segment lost 6 bases and the J segment 4 bases; nucleotides outside the gene matches: 5. Germline CDR1 reads ENHRY; CDR2 reads SYGVKD. This CDR3 comprises 14 residues.

This rearrangement joins TRBV15 to TRBJ1-1; D gene ambiguous. The V gene lost 4 bases and the J gene lost 4 bases, with 10 bases spanning the gap. Germline V gene data show CDR1 as LNHNV and CDR2 as YYDKDF (reference sequence). This CDR3 contains 13 residues. The CDR3: CATSTPWGTEAFF. CDR3 nucleotide sequence: TGTGCCACCAGCACACCGTGGGGCACTGAAGCTTTCTTT.

Concerning this clonotype itself: A junction end diverges from the germline sequence, so it may reflect a read error. V and J are TRBV7-9 and TRBJ2-7, with D perhaps matching TRBD1 or TRBD2 (5 bases each). The CDR3 has 15 amino acids. Germline V CDR1 and CDR2: SEHNR, FQNEAQ (reference sequence). CDR3 nucleotides: TGTGTCAGCAGCCCCTCTGGGACCGCCACCTACGAGCAGTACTTC. It specifies CVSSPSGTATYEQYF.

This clonotype has ten or more counts. V and J are TRBV11-2 and TRBJ1-2; possibly TRBD1 for D (5 bases). The V end lost 4 bases, the J end lost 3 bases, and 18 bases lay between the germline ends. The CDR3 has 16 amino acids. Germline V lookup: CDR1 SGHAT, CDR2 FQNNGV. Here the CDR3 DNA reads TGTGCCAGCAGCTCCCGGAGACGGGGCGAAGACTATGGCTACACCTTC. Amino acid sequence: CASSSRRRGEDYGYTF.

Many counts were recorded for this clonotype. The chain combines TRBV7-9 with TRBJ2-3, with TRBD2 identical over 7 bases. The CDR3 totals 16 residues. Germline V gene data show CDR1 as SEHNR and CDR2 as FQNEAQ (reference sequence). With V trimmed by 5 bases and J by 0 bases, 8 bases remained unmatched. As DNA, the CDR3 is TGTGCCAGCAGCCAGTGGGATAGCGGGAGCACAGATACGCAGTATTTT. Protein product: CASSQWDSGSTDTQYF.

This clonotype was counted only a few times. J is TRBJ1-4 and V is TRBV20-1; the match to TRBD1 covers 9 bases. V shed 0 bases, J shed 5 bases, and the junction held 4 bases outside the gene matches. This CDR3 is 15 amino acids long. Germline V gives CDR1 DFQATT, CDR2 SNEGSKA (reference sequence). CDR3 sequence (DNA): TGCAGTGCTAGAGAAGCCGGGACAGGGAATGAAAAACTGTTTTTT. The encoded protein is CSAREAGTGNEKLFF.

V gene TRBV9 combines with J gene TRBJ2-2, with D possibly TRBD1 on 6 matching bases. V lost 4 bases and J 3 bases, leaving 16 bases between the germline ends. The CDR3 is made up of 16 amino acids. Germline assignment: CDR1 SGDLS and CDR2 YYNGEE. In DNA form, the CDR3 reads TGTGCCAGCAGCCCAACCGGGACACAACACACCGGGGAGCTGTTTTTT. Its translation: CASSPTGTQHTGELFF.

This clonotype was counted only a few times. V usage is TRBV29-1 and J usage is TRBJ2-1, with D tentatively TRBD1 (5 bases). Looked up from germline, CDR1 is SQVTM and CDR2 is ANQGSEA. The CDR3 sequence is 13 residues long. Trimming cost V 4 bases and J 5 bases, with 12 bases left between them. CDR3 residues: CSVARTSDNEQFF. In nucleotides, the CDR3 is TGCAGCGTTGCTAGGACATCGGACAATGAGCAGTTCTTC.

Notes on this clonotype: One junction end does not reproduce the germline sequence, and a read error may be involved. The chain has TRBV2 and TRBJ2-3, with no clear D. CDR1 is SNHLY and CDR2 is FYNNEI in the germline V gene. The CDR3 is 13 amino acids. The CDR3 loop reads CASGIFSTDTQYF. CDR3 nucleotides: TGTGCCAGCGGGATATTTAGCACGGATACGCAGTATTTT.

This clonotype was seen a handful of times. The rearrangement links TRBV3-1 to TRBJ2-5; the D is unclear. The CDR3 is 15 amino acids. Per the germline V gene, CDR1 is LGHDT and CDR2 is YNNKEL (reference sequence). Trimming pared 1 base from V and 5 bases from J, leaving 14 bases between. The CDR3 loop reads CASSQGLGVQETQYF. CDR3 nucleotide sequence: TGTGCCAGCAGCCAAGGTCTTGGGGTTCAGGAGACCCAGTACTTC.